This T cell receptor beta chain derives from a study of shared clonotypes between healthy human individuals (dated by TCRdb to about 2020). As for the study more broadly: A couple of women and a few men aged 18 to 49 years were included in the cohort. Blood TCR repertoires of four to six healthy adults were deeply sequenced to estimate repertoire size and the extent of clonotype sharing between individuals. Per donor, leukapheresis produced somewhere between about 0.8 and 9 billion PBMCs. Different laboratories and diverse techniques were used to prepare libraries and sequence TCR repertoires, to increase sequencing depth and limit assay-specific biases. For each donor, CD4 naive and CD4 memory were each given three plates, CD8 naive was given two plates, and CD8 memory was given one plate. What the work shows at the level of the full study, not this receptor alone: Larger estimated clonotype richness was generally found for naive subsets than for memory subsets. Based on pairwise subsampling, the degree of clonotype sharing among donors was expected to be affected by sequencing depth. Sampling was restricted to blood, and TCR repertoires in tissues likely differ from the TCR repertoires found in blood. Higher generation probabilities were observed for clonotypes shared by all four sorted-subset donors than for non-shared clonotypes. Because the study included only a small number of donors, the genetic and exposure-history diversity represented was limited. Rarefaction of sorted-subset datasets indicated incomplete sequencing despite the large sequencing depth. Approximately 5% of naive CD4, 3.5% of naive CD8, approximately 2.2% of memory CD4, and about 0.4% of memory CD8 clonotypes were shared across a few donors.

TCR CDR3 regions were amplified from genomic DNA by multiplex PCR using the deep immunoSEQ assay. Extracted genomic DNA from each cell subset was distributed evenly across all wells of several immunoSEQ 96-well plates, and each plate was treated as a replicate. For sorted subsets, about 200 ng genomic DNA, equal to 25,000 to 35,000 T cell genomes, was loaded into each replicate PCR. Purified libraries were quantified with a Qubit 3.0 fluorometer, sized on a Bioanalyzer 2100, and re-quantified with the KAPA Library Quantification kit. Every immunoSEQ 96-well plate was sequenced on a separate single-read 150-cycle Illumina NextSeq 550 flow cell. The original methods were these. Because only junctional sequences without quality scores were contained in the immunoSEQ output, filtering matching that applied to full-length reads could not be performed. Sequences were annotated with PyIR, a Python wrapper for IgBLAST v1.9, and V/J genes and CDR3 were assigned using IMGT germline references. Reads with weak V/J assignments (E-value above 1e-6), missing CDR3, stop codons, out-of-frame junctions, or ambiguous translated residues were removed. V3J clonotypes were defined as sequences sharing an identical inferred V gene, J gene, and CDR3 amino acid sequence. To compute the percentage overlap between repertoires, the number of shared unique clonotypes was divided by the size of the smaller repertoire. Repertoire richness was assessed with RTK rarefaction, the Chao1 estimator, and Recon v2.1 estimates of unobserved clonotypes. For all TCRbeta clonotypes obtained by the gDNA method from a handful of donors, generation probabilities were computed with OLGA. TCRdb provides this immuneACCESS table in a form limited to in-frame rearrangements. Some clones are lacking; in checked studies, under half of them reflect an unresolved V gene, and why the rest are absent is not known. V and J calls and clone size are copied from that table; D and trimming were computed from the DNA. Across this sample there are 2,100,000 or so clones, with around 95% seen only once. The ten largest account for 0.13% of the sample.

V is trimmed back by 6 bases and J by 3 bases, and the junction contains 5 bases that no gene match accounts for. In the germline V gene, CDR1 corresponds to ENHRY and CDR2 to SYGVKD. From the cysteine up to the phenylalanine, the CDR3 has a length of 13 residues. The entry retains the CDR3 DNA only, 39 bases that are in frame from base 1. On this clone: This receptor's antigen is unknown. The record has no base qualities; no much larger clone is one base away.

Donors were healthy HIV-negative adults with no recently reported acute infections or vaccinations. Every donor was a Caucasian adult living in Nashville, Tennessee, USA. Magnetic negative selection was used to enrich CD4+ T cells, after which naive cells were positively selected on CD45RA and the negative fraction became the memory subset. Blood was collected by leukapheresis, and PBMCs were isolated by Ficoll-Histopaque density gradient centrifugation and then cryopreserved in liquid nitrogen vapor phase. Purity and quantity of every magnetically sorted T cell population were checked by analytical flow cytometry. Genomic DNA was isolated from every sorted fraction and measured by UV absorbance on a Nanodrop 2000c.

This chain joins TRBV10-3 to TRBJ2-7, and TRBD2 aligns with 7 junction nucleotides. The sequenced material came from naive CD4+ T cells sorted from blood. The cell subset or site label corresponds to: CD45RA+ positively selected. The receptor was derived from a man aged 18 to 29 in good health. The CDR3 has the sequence CAIRGEGYYEQYF. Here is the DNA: TGTGCCATCAGGGGGGAGGGGTACTACGAGCAGTACTTC.